The clone carrying this TCR beta chain occurred many times. The source of the sample is a study of blood T cell repertoires in COVID-19. Study-level background: COVID-19 samples, acute and convalescent, were from the United States, Italy and Spain.

Trimming pared 3 bases from V and 3 bases from J, leaving 17 bases between. The germline gives CDR1 MNHEY, CDR2 SVGEGT. The CDR3 is 16 amino acids. Some clones are missing from TCRdb's copy, which holds only in-frame ones; the method was immunoSEQ multiplex PCR. This sample has around 200,000 clones; around 80% occur once, and the top ten carry roughly 13%. The source is a man between 45 and 60 years old who had recovered from COVID-19. The sequenced sample consisted of peripheral blood. This rearrangement joins TRBV6-2 or TRBV6-3 to TRBJ2-5; D might be TRBD1 (5 bases). CDR3 nucleotide sequence: TGTGCCAGCAGTTATATAGGCAGGGCTACGGAAGAGACCCAGTACTTC. The encoded protein is CASSYIGRATEETQYF.